One TCR beta chain is described in this entry. The antigen it binds to is not known. Base qualities are not provided; no much larger clone lies one nucleotide away. The record originates from a study of identical twins (dated by TCRdb to between 2015 and 2016). Study-level background: The study deep-sequenced TCR alpha and beta repertoires from monozygotic twins, unrelated adults of various ages and cord blood to test whether fetal clonotypes persist. To rule out contamination, replicate twin experiments were performed at different times with different library preparation protocols. Broad study findings and their caveats: Zero-insertion analyses could be partly confounded by invariant T cells such as MAIT and iNKT, though diverse VJ usage argued against such confounding for most clonotypes. Fewer insertions were carried by abundant cord blood beta clonotypes, a similar but weaker trend appeared in young adult naive repertoires, and no such trend appeared in memory repertoires. In monozygotic twins, out-of-frame TCR alpha sharing was systematically underestimated by recombination models, although the models agreed with sharing between unrelated individuals. Excess twin sharing in beta out-of-frame sequences was weaker because fewer shared sequences lowered the signal-to-noise ratio. Compared with coincidental sharing between unrelated individuals, out-of-frame TCR alpha sequences shared between twins had an excess of sequences with low generation probability. Because the same donors could not be followed over many years, conclusions were based on cross-sectional statistical analysis.

All donors were healthy Caucasians. The twin cohort comprised three pairs of female monozygotic twins, all aged roughly 18 to 29 years. Peripheral blood mononuclear cells were the source from which RNA for the TCR libraries was isolated. Library creation used 5' RACE. Sequencing relied on an Illumina HiSeq 2000. Template switching added a universal primer binding site, and the final cDNA carried a unique molecular identifier that allowed TCR cDNA molecules to be counted accurately. Specific primers in the conserved constant-segment region were used to synthesize first-strand cDNA for TCR alpha and beta chains. Each cDNA library was double barcoded, with a SMART-Mk sample barcode plus Illumina barcodes, to control for contamination. TruSeq adapter sequences, together with Illumina sample barcodes, were added in two successive PCR steps. Sequencing of the TCR alpha and beta cDNA libraries was done on the Illumina HiSeq platform using custom primers. In the original analysis: Unique molecular identifiers were extracted from raw reads with MiGEC, and CDR3 positions were determined with MiXCR. For each individual, recombination models were inferred using an EM algorithm with the repgenHMM and IGoR tools. Shared clonotype analysis was performed with the tcR package in R, normalizing sharing by the product of cloneset sizes. To study raw recombination free of thymic and clonal selection effects, out-of-frame nonproductive sequences were analyzed. TCRdb trimmed the raw reads at Q25, called clones with MiXCR and kept productive beta chains. Each CDR3 protein appears once, grouped with its most common genes and DNA. The V and J calls and clone size are TCRdb's, not the authors'. For this sample there are 700,000 or so distinct CDR3 sequences; 20% to 25% appear just once. The top ten constitute about 4.3% of the sample.

This sample also appeared in a second study, on T cells expressing NK-cell markers. Per that second paper: About 8 donors provided sorted CD3+CD56+NKG2C+, CD3+CD56+NKG2C- and CD3+CD56-NKG2C+ T-cell subsets, whose TCR beta-chain repertoires were profiled. Of the eight sequenced donors, seven were found to be HCMV-seropositive and one was found to be HCMV-seronegative. In several experiments an anti-gammadeltaTCR antibody was added to restrict sorting to alphabetaTCR-expressing T cells. In over 5 donors, the dominant CD3+CD56+NKG2C+ clonotypes were among the top 10 CD8+ clonotypes and accounted for about 1.0-7.0% of CD8+ T cells. Those dominant clonotypes were again the most abundant among CD3+CD56-NKG2C+ cells in several donors, at about 28.3-60.1%. It remained unclear whether the expanded NKG2C-expressing T cell clones were specific for HCMV antigens. The eight sequenced donors were randomly selected healthy volunteers, three men and five women. HCMV serostatus was determined by detecting HCMV-specific IgG in serum with a commercial ELISA kit. Bulk peripheral blood T-cell repertoires were additionally sequenced from unsorted PBMC for over 5 donors. MIGEC was used to demultiplex reads and group the reads by UMI, and MiTCR was used to assemble and quantify clonotypes. To exclude erroneous sequences, any TCR cDNA sequence not supported by at least two reads was discarded. The tcR package was used for downstream repertoire analysis, with clonotypes matched between fractions based on CDR3 nucleotide sequence plus V segment. Antigen specificity was annotated against VDJdb with VDJmatch, allowing one amino acid substitution in CDR3.

Sequencing was done on a sample of PBMCs. This clonotype was sampled from a woman aged 18-29 years in good health.

The CDR3 loop reads CASSLHETQYF. The sequenced DNA: TGTGCCAGCAGCTTACATGAGACCCAGTACTTC. The chain uses TRBV11-2 and TRBJ2-5; no D segment can be confidently identified. The CDR3 holds 11 amino acids from the cysteine to the phenylalanine. The retained sequence is limited to the CDR3, 33 bases, with the frame set at the first base. Relative to germline, V is 2 bases shorter and J is 5 bases shorter, with 3 bases between their ends. CDR1 and CDR2 were assigned from the germline V gene as SGHAT and FQNNGV.